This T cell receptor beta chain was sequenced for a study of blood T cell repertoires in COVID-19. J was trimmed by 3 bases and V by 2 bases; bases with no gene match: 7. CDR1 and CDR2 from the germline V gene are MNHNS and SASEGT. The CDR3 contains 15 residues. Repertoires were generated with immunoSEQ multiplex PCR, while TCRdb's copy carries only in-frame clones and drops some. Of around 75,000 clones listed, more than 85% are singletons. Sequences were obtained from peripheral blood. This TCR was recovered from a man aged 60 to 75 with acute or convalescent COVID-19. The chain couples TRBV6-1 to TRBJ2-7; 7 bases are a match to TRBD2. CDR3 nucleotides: TGTGCCAGCAGTGAAATGCTAGCGGCAGGCTACGAGCAGTACTTC. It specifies CASSEMLAAGYEQYF.